The sequence of this T cell receptor (beta chain) was determined in a study of radiotherapy plus CTLA-4 blockade in lung cancer. Study overall: Among enrolled patients, over 15% responded and roughly 30% achieved disease control. The study's findings and limits: Response, reportedly, was best predicted by interferon-beta along with early blood T cell clone dynamics. An expansion of tumor-derived TCR clones occurred in blood after radiotherapy plus ipilimumab.

The CDR3 runs 15 residues. The ends were cut back, 4 bases at V and 2 bases at J, with 15 bases in the middle. Germline V gene data show CDR1 as SGHRS and CDR2 as YFSETQ. Those with chemo-refractory metastatic non-small-cell lung cancer were treated with focal radiation combined with CTLA-4 blockade using ipilimumab. Assay: immunoSEQ multiplex PCR; the TCRdb copy retains only in-frame clones and omits some. The table shows 42,000 or so clones, with more than 75% occurring only once. About this clone itself: Its antigen is not identified.

V and J are TRBV5-1 and TRBJ2-5, with D unclear. The source of this sequence is a human donor with non-small cell lung cancer that progressed on radiotherapy plus ipilimumab. The sample in question was peripheral blood, obtained from a patient treated with radiotherapy plus ipilimumab. The CDR3 sequence: CASSRSDDWQETQYF. The DNA for the CDR3 is TGCGCCAGCAGCCGGAGCGACGACTGGCAAGAGACCCAGTACTTC.